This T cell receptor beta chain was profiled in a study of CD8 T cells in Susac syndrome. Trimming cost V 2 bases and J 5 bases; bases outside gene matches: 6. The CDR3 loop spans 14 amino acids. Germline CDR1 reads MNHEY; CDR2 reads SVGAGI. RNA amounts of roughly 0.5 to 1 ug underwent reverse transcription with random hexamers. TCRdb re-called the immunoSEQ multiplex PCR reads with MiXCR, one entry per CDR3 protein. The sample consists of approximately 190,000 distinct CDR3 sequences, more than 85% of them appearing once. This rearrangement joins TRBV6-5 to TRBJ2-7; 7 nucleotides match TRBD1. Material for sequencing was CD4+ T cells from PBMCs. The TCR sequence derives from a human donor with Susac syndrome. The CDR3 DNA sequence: TGTGCCAGCAGTTACCAAACAGGGGTGGACGAGCAGTACTTC. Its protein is CASSYQTGVDEQYF.